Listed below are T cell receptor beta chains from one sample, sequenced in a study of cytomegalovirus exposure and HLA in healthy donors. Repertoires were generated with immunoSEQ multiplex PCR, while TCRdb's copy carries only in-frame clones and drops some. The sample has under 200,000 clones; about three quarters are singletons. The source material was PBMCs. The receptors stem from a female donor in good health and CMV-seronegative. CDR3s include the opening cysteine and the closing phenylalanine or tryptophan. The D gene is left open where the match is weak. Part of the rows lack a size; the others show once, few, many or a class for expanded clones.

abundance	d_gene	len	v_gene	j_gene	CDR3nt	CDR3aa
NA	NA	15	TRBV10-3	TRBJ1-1	TGTGCCATCAACGGTGGGGGGAGGGGGAACACTGAAGCTTTCTTT	CAINGGGRGNTEAFF
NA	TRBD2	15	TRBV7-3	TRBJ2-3	TGTGCCAGCAGTTTCCTTGGACTAGCCACAGATACGCAGTATTTT	CASSFLGLATDTQYF
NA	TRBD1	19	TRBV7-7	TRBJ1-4	TGTGCCAGCAAAGAGGGAAGGGACAGGAACCTATCAACTAATGAAAAACTGTTTTTT	CASKEGRDRNLSTNEKLFF
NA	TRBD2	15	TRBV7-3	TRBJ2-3	TGTGCCAGCAGCCCCGGGACTAGCGGGACAGATACGCAGTATTTT	CASSPGTSGTDTQYF
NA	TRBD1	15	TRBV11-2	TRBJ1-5	TGTGCCAGCAGCGATACGGGACAGTCTAATCAGCCCCAGCATTTT	CASSDTGQSNQPQHF
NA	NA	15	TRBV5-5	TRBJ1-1	TGTGCCAGCAGCACGCTATTGCAGGCGAACACTGAAGCTTTCTTT	CASSTLLQANTEAFF
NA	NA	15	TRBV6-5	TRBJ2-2	TGTGCCAGCAGGAAGTACAGGGAGAACACCGGGGAGCTGTTTTTT	CASRKYRENTGELFF
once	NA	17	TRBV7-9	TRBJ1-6	TGTGCCAGCAGCTTAAGAAGTGGGAGCTCCTATAATTCACCCCTCCACTTT	CASSLRSGSSYNSPLHF
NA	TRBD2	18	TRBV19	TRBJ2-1	TGTGCCAGTAGTCCTTCCCTTGCGGGGGTACCTTCCTACAATGAGCAGTTCTTC	CASSPSLAGVPSYNEQFF
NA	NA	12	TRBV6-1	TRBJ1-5	TGTGCCAGCGAAGGGGAGGACCAGCCCCAGCATTTT	CASEGEDQPQHF
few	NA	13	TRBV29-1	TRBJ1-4	TGCAGCGTTGCTAGAGCAACTAATGAAAAACTGTTTTTT	CSVARATNEKLFF
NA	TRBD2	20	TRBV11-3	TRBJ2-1	TGTGCCAGCAGCTCCCACCCCGGGACTAGCGTTAGGGAATCCTACAATGAGCAGTTCTTC	CASSSHPGTSVRESYNEQFF
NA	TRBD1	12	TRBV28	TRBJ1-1	TGTGCCAGCAATACAGGGGGCACTGAAGCTTTCTTT	CASNTGGTEAFF
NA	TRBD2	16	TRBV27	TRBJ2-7	TGTGCCAGCAGTTCCACCCAAGCGGGGAACTCCTACGAGCAGTACTTC	CASSSTQAGNSYEQYF
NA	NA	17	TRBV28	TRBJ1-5	TGTGCCAGCAGTTTCGCGGGGGCAGGTACCAGCAATCAGCCCCAGCATTTT	CASSFAGAGTSNQPQHF
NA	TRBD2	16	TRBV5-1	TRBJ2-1	TGCGCCAGCAGCCCCCGGACTAGCGGGTTATACAATGAGCAGTTCTTC	CASSPRTSGLYNEQFF
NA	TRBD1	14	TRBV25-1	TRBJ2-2	TGTGCCAGCAGTGCTCCGACAGGGACCGGGGAGCTGTTTTTT	CASSAPTGTGELFF
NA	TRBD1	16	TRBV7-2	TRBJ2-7	TGTGCCAGCAGCTTAAGGGACAGGATTGTGGGCTACGAGCAGTACTTC	CASSLRDRIVGYEQYF
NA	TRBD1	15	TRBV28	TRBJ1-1	TGTGCCAGCAGTCCACTACAGGGGGCGTATACTGAAGCTTTCTTT	CASSPLQGAYTEAFF
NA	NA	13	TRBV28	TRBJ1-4	TGTGCCAGCAGTTCGGGGGCTAATGAAAAACTGTTTTTT	CASSSGANEKLFF
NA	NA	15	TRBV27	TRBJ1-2	TGTGCCAGCAGTTTCCTGGCAGGGTCAAACTATGGCTACACCTTC	CASSFLAGSNYGYTF
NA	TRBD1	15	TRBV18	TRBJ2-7	TGTGCCAGCTCACCCTCCGGGACAGCCTCCTACGAGCAGTACTTC	CASSPSGTASYEQYF
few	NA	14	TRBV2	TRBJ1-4	TGTGCCAGCAGCGAACAGTTAACTAATGAAAAACTGTTTTTT	CASSEQLTNEKLFF
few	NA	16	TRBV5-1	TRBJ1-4	TGCGCCAGCACCCCACTTAGTCCTGCAACTAATGAAAAACTGTTTTTT	CASTPLSPATNEKLFF
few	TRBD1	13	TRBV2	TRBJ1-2	TGTGCCAGCAGTAGAGGGACAGGGCTCGACTACACCTTC	CASSRGTGLDYTF
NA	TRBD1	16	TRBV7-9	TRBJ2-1	TGTGCCAGCAGCTGGAAGCCGGGACAGGGCAACAATGAGCAGTTCTTC	CASSWKPGQGNNEQFF
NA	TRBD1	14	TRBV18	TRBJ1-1	TGTGCCAGCTCACCACGGGGACAGGGCACTGAAGCTTTCTTT	CASSPRGQGTEAFF
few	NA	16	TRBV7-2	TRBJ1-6	TGTGCCAGCAGCTTAGTGAGGAGTTCCTATAATTCACCCCTCCACTTT	CASSLVRSSYNSPLHF
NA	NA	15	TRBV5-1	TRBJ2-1	TGCGCCAGCAGCTTGGGTCAGGGGTTATACAATGAGCAGTTCTTC	CASSLGQGLYNEQFF
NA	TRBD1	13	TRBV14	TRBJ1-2	TGTGCCAGCAGCCAGGGCAGGGGGGTATGCTACACCTTC	CASSQGRGVCYTF
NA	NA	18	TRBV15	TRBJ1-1	TGTGCCACCAGCAGAGCACTGGGGTTCAGGGTACCAAACACTGAAGCTTTCTTT	CATSRALGFRVPNTEAFF
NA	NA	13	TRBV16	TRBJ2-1	TGTGCCAGCACCCGCGGGGTTTACAATGAGCAGTTCTTC	CASTRGVYNEQFF
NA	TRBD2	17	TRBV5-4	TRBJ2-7	TGTGCCAGCAGCCCGGGACTAGCGGGGGGTCTTCGCTACGAGCAGTACTTC	CASSPGLAGGLRYEQYF
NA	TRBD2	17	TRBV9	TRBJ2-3	TGTGCCAGCAGCGTTCGGGGCGGCGGGAGTGGTACAGATACGCAGTATTTT	CASSVRGGGSGTDTQYF
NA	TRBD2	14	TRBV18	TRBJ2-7	TGTGCCAGCTCGCAGGTTGGGGGGGGAAACGAGCAGTACTTC	CASSQVGGGNEQYF
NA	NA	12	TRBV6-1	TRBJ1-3	TGTGCCAGCAGTGAAACTGAAAACACCATATATTTT	CASSETENTIYF
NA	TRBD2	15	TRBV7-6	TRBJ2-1	TGTGCCAGCAGCAGACTAGCGAGCTCCTACAATGAGCAGTTCTTC	CASSRLASSYNEQFF
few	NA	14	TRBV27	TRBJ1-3	TGTGCCAGCAGTCCCCTGAGCTCTGGAAACACCATATATTTT	CASSPLSSGNTIYF
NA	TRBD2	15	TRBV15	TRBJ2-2	TGTGCCACCAGCAGTGGAAGACTAGCTTCCGGGGAGCTGTTTTTT	CATSSGRLASGELFF
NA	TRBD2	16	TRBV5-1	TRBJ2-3	TGCGCCAGCTACCCGGGAGGGCCTTTTGGCACAGATACGCAGTATTTT	CASYPGGPFGTDTQYF
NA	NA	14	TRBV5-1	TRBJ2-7	TGCGCCAGCAGCTTGGGAGCGGTTAGAAACGAGCAGTACTTC	CASSLGAVRNEQYF
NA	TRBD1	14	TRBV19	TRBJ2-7	TGTGCCAGTAGTATTGTAGGGGGCGCCTACGAGCAGTACTTC	CASSIVGGAYEQYF
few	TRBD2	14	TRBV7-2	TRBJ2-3	TGTGCCAGCAGCCCGAGCGGGAGAACAGATACGCAGTATTTT	CASSPSGRTDTQYF
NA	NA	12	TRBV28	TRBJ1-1	TGTGCCAGCAGTTTAGGTCAACTCTACGCTTTCTTT	CASSLGQLYAFF
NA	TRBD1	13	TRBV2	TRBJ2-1	TGTGCCACCCGACAGGGCGGCTACAATGAGCAGTTCTTC	CATRQGGYNEQFF
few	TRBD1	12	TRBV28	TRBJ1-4	TGTGCCAGCAGTTCAGGGGGTGAAAAACTGTTTTTT	CASSSGGEKLFF
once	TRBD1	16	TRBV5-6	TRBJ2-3	TGTGCCAGCAGCCTCCACCGGACAGGGAGCACAGATACGCAGTATTTT	CASSLHRTGSTDTQYF
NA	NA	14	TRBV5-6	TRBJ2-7	TGTGCCAGCAGCCCCCTAGGTAGCTCCTACGAGCAGTACTTC	CASSPLGSSYEQYF
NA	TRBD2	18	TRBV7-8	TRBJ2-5	TGTGCCAGCAGCCCAAGTAGGGGTTGGAGCGGGGGGAGAGAGACCCAGTACTTC	CASSPSRGWSGGRETQYF
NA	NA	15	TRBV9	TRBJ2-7	TGTGCCAGCAGCGTAGCTCCAAGTAGCTCCTACGAGCAGTACTTC	CASSVAPSSSYEQYF
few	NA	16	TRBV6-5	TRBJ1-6	TGTGCCAGCAGTTACTCGACGGCAGGGGCTGATTCACCCCTCCACTTT	CASSYSTAGADSPLHF
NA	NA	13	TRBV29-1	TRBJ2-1	TGCAGCGTTTTGGAAGGTAGCAAGAATGAGCAGTTCTTC	CSVLEGSKNEQFF
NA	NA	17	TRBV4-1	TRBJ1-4	TGCGCCAGCAGCCAAGAACCGGCCGGGTCGACGAATGAAAAACTGTTTTTT	CASSQEPAGSTNEKLFF
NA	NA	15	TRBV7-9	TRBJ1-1	TGTGCCAGCAGCTCTACGCTCGGGGGGAACACTGAAGCTTTCTTT	CASSSTLGGNTEAFF
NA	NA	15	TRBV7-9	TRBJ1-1	TGTGCCAGCAGCTTAGCGCTCGTAGGAGACACTGAAGCTTTCTTT	CASSLALVGDTEAFF
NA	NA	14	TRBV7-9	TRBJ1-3	TGTGCCAGCACCCCAGGGTACTCTGGAAACACCATATATTTT	CASTPGYSGNTIYF
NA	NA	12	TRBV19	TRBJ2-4	TGTGCCAGTAGTAAGCTGGAAAACATTCAGTACTTC	CASSKLENIQYF
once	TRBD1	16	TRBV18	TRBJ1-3	TGTGCCAGCTCACCCTCACAGGGGGGGTCTGGAAACACCATATATTTT	CASSPSQGGSGNTIYF
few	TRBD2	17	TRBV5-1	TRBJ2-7	TGCGCCAGCAGCCCCCAAACCAGCGGGAGAGCCACCTACGAGCAGTACTTC	CASSPQTSGRATYEQYF
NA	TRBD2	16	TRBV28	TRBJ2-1	TGTGCCAGCAGTTCGGGGACTAGCGGGAGGTGGAATGAGCAGTTCTTC	CASSSGTSGRWNEQFF